A single sample gave rise to the 20 T cell receptor beta chains below, sequenced in a study of blood T cell repertoires in COVID-19. Profiled with immunoSEQ multiplex PCR; TCRdb holds only in-frame clones, not every one. The sample has around 39,000 clones, 80% to 90% seen once. Material: peripheral blood. The origin of the receptors is a man aged 35 to 55 with active COVID-19.

The V call is TRBV3-1 (or the pseudogene TRBV3-2), the J call TRBJ2-5; possible D gene TRBD1, 6 bases. Trimming removed 4 bases from V and 4 bases from J, with 13 bases in between. The CDR3 runs to 14 residues. Germline V CDR1 and CDR2: LGHDT, YNNKEL (reference sequence). CDR3 DNA sequence: TGTGCCAGCAGCCGTAGACAGGCGGGAGAGACCCAGTACTTC. Translated, it gives CASSRRQAGETQYF.

The rearrangement links TRBV6-5 to TRBJ2-7; 12 nucleotides align to TRBD1. Looked up from germline, CDR1 is MNHEY and CDR2 is SVGAGI. J gave up 6 bases and V 10 bases, and 10 bases lay outside the gene matches. CDR3 size: 14 residues. This chain's CDR3 is CATCPGTGGREQYF. In nucleotides, the CDR3 is TGTGCCACTTGTCCCGGGACAGGGGGCCGCGAGCAGTACTTC.

The CDR3 DNA is TGTGCCAGTAGTTATCGGGGGGCGGACACTGAAGCTTTCTTT. It specifies CASSYRGADTEAFF. The genes are TRBV19 and TRBJ1-1; D may be TRBD1 (6 bases). In germline, CDR1 is LNHDA, CDR2 SQIVND (reference sequence). The length of the CDR3 is 14 residues. Trimming stripped 5 bases from V and 3 bases from J, with 13 bases between.

This rearrangement joins TRBV27 to TRBJ2-1; 10 bases align to TRBD2. The CDR3 spans 14 residues. V lost 2 bases to trimming and J lost 8 bases; unmatched junction nucleotides: 3. Germline V CDR1 and CDR2: MNHEY, SMNVEV (reference sequence). The CDR3 region is CASSLLAGADEQFF. CDR3 nucleotide sequence: TGTGCCAGCAGTTTACTAGCGGGAGCGGATGAGCAGTTCTTC.

The rearrangement links TRBV30 to TRBJ2-3, with 12 bases aligning to TRBD1. Germline V lookup: CDR1 GTSNPN, CDR2 SVGIG (reference sequence). The CDR3 sequence is 15 residues long. The junction had 8 bases not matched to a gene; V was cut back by 0 bases and J by 10 bases. The CDR3 DNA reads TGTGCCTGGAGTGTAGGAGGGACAGGGGGCACTGCGCAGTATTTT. It encodes CAWSVGGTGGTAQYF.

This chain joins TRBV21-1 and TRBJ2-1; the table's TRBD2 call for D was not verified on the DNA. TRBV21-1 is designated a pseudogene. The CDR3 runs to 16 residues. The CDR3 DNA is TGTGCCAGCAGCATGCCGGGACTAGCGTCCTACAATGAGCAGTTCTTC. It encodes CASSMPGLASYNEQFF.

The rearrangement uses TRBV3-1 (or the pseudogene TRBV3-2) and TRBJ1-6, with unresolved D. This CDR3 comprises 13 residues. Germline CDR1 is LGHDT and CDR2 is YNNKEL (reference sequence). Trimming removed 6 bases from V and 8 bases from J, with 11 bases in between. The CDR3 loop reads CASRAGEDSPLHF. In DNA form, the CDR3 reads TGTGCCAGCAGGGCCGGGGAGGATTCACCCCTCCACTTT.

The rearrangement uses TRBV20-1 and TRBJ1-3, with a possible D match to TRBD1 (5 bases). V dropped 3 bases and J dropped 0 bases, with 9 bases sitting between them. The germline V gene has CDR1 DFQATT and CDR2 SNEGSKA (reference sequence). The CDR3 has 14 amino acids. The DNA for the CDR3 is TGCAGTGCTAGTACAGGCCCCTCTGGAAACACCATATATTTT. Encoded protein: CSASTGPSGNTIYF.

The chain is built from TRBV7-2 and TRBJ2-1; the D gene is possibly TRBD1 (6 bases). Germline V CDR1 and CDR2: SGHTA, FQGNSA. CDR3 length: 15 amino acids. Trimming stripped 4 bases from V and 4 bases from J, with 14 bases between. CDR3 residues: CASSSQGLGYNEQFF. Written as DNA, the CDR3 is TGTGCCAGCAGCTCCCAGGGGTTGGGGTACAATGAGCAGTTCTTC.

Remarks on this clone: Other DNA sequences within the sample encode an identical CDR3. The chain recombines TRBV10-3 with TRBJ2-7; 7 bases agree with TRBD1. CDR1 is ENHRY, CDR2 SYGVKD, per germline. This CDR3 spans 13 amino acids. V lost 2 bases and J lost 5; bases outside the gene matches: 3. CDR3 bases: TGTGCCATCAGTGAGAGAGGACAGGACGAGCAGTACTTC. This encodes CAISERGQDEQYF.

This clone was observed once. The chain employs TRBV19 and TRBJ1-1; 9 bases fit TRBD1. From germline, CDR1 is LNHDA and CDR2 SQIVND (reference sequence). CDR3 size: 14 residues. V shed 10 bases, J shed 4 bases, and the junction held 10 bases outside the gene matches. The CDR3 spells CATVETGGLTEAFF. CDR3 coding DNA: TGTGCCACCGTAGAGACAGGGGGACTCACTGAAGCTTTCTTT.

V and J are TRBV28 and TRBJ1-2; TRBD1 might be the D (5 bases). The germline V gene has CDR1 MDHEN and CDR2 SYDVKM. The CDR3 has 14 amino acids. The V end lost 3 bases, the J end lost 6 bases, and 14 bases lay between the germline ends. CDR3 protein: CASSFWQGVDGYTF. CDR3 nucleotides: TGTGCCAGCAGTTTTTGGCAGGGCGTCGATGGCTACACCTTC.

The CDR3 spells CATMGGSGNTIYF. Here the CDR3 DNA reads TGTGCCACCATGGGGGGTTCTGGAAACACCATATATTTT. The chain combines TRBV10-3 with TRBJ1-3, with D possibly matching TRBD1 (5 bases). Germline values: CDR1 ENHRY, CDR2 SYGVKD. The CDR3 sequence is 13 residues long. Trimming shortened V by 10 bases and J by 1 base, and 11 bases separated the two germline ends.

The J gene is TRBJ1-6, the V gene TRBV12-3 or TRBV12-4, with D unclear. V was pared by 3 bases and J by 8 bases, with 8 bases between. The CDR3 has 13 residues. The CDR3 sequence is CASSLSRDSPLHF. The CDR3 nucleotides read TGTGCCAGCAGTTTGAGTCGTGATTCACCCCTCCACTTT.

The chain is built from TRBV7-3 and TRBJ2-1; 7 bases align to TRBD2. Germline V gives CDR1 SGHTA, CDR2 FQGTGA. The J segment lost 7 bases and the V segment lost 2 bases, leaving 11 bases of the junction unmatched. This CDR3 spans 16 amino acids. The CDR3 sequence: CASSLLGGSGSNEQFF. In nucleotides, the CDR3 is TGTGCCAGCAGCTTATTGGGCGGGAGCGGTTCTAATGAGCAGTTCTTC.

The V call is TRBV10-3, the J call TRBJ2-7; D perhaps matches TRBD1 (6 bases). In germline, CDR1 is ENHRY, CDR2 SYGVKD. This CDR3 spans 17 amino acids. Trimming shortened V by 3 bases and J by 3 bases, and 21 bases separated the two germline ends. This chain's CDR3 is CAISESRPGTPNYEQYF. DNA of the CDR3: TGTGCCATCAGTGAAAGCCGACCGGGGACACCCAACTACGAGCAGTACTTC.

The chain employs TRBV15 and TRBJ2-3, with unresolved D. Germline V lookup: CDR1 LNHNV, CDR2 YYDKDF (reference sequence). V was clipped by 0 bases and J by 5 bases, with 6 bases between them. The CDR3 is 13 amino acids. The CDR3 nucleotides are TGTGCCACCAGCAGAGATTTCGGAGATACGCAGTATTTT. This codes for CATSRDFGDTQYF.

The chain couples TRBV5-1 to TRBJ2-5; D gene uncertain. Germline CDR1 and CDR2: SGHRS and YFSETQ. This CDR3 contains 14 residues. Trimming cost V 2 bases and J 1 base, with 9 bases left between them. CDR3 in amino acids: CASSLALIQETQYF. The DNA for the CDR3 is TGCGCCAGCAGCTTAGCGCTAATCCAAGAGACCCAGTACTTC.

The J gene is TRBJ2-1, the V gene TRBV4-1; 11 bases match TRBD2. The V gene end was trimmed by 0 bases and the J gene end by 4 bases; junction bases not matched to a gene: 2. Germline CDR1 MGHRA, CDR2 YSYEKL. This CDR3 is 16 amino acids long. CDR3 sequence reads: CASSQEGLAVYNEQFF. DNA for the CDR3: TGCGCCAGCAGCCAAGAGGGACTAGCGGTTTACAATGAGCAGTTCTTC.

This chain connects TRBV7-3 to TRBJ2-5; no clear D gene. V dropped 2 bases and J dropped 2 bases, with 6 bases sitting between them. Looked up from germline, CDR1 is SGHTA and CDR2 is FQGTGA. This CDR3 region has 13 residues. CDR3 nucleotides: TGTGCCAGCAGCTTATCTCGGCAAGAGACCCAGTACTTC. As protein: CASSLSRQETQYF.